These T cell receptor beta chains were read from a single sample in a study of CD8 T cells in Susac syndrome. MiXCR, run by TCRdb on the immunoSEQ multiplex PCR reads, gives a single entry per CDR3 protein. The data contain some 130,000 distinct CDR3 sequences, 85% to 95% of them seen just once; the ten biggest clones take up about 0.18%. The sample was CD8+ T cells from PBMCs. All receptors come from a human donor with Susac syndrome. Each CDR3 is given with its conserved first and last residue. The order of the fields is D gene, clone size, J gene, V gene, CDR3 DNA, CDR3 protein. The D gene is left open where the match is weak. Clone size, where shown, is once, few, many, or a class for clones that have expanded.

-	-	TRBJ2-1	TRBV9	TGTGCCAGCATCCGGTGTGAGCAGTTCTTC	CASIRCEQFF
TRBD2	-	TRBJ2-2	TRBV27	TGTGCCAGCAGTTTCTCTAGCGGGAGCACCGGGGAGCTGTTTTTT	CASSFSSGSTGELFF
-	-	TRBJ2-1	TRBV2	TGTGCCTACCGGGACCCAGGAGATATGTTGCAGTTCTTC	CAYRDPGDMLQFF
-	-	TRBJ2-2	TRBV7-2	TGTGCCAGCAGCCCTCCTGGAGGGGAGCTGTTTTTT	CASSPPGGELFF
-	-	TRBJ2-1	TRBV14	TGTGCCAGCAGCAAAAGGGCCGGGCCGGGATACAATGAGCAGTTCTTC	CASSKRAGPGYNEQFF
-	-	TRBJ2-2	TRBV3-1	TGTGCCAGCAGCCATACGGACACCGGGGAGCTGTTTTTT	CASSHTDTGELFF
-	-	TRBJ2-7	TRBV6-5	TGTGCCAGCAGTCCTACTGGGTCTGAGCAGTACTTC	CASSPTGSEQYF
-	-	TRBJ1-1	TRBV12-3/TRBV12-4	TGTGCCAGCACTTTAGGGCTCCAAGCTTTCTTT	CASTLGLQAFF
-	-	TRBJ2-3	TRBV9	TGTGCCAGCAGCGCCCTCACAGATACGCAGTATTTT	CASSALTDTQYF
-	few	TRBJ2-7	TRBV27	TGTGCCAGCAGTTTATCGGGGGCCTACGAGCAGTACTTC	CASSLSGAYEQYF
-	-	TRBJ2-3	TRBV4-1	TGCGCCAGCAGCCAAGAATTTGCTGGGGATACGCAGTATTTT	CASSQEFAGDTQYF
-	-	TRBJ1-2	TRBV30	TGTGCATCGTTGGGAGAGGTCGGCTACACCTTC	CASLGEVGYTF
TRBD2	-	TRBJ2-7	TRBV20-1	TGCAGTGCTCCTAACCCTAGCGGGAGATCCCACGAGCAGTACTTC	CSAPNPSGRSHEQYF
-	-	TRBJ1-2	TRBV14	TGTGCCAGCAGCCAAGATCGACAGAGAGGACCTAGTATTGCAGCTAACTATGGCTACACCTTC	CASSQDRQRGPSIAANYGYTF
-	few	TRBJ2-7	TRBV30	TGTGCCTGGAGAGCACGGACGGGTTACGAGCAGTACTTC	CAWRARTGYEQYF
-	once	TRBJ2-1	TRBV27	TGTGCCAGCAGTTTAAGGCCCCCTCGTGAGCAGTTCTTC	CASSLRPPREQFF
-	-	TRBJ1-1	TRBV25-1	TGTGCCAGCAGTCGTGCCATGAACACTGAAGCTTTCTTT	CASSRAMNTEAFF
-	-	TRBJ1-4	TRBV27	TGTGCCAGCAGTGACTCAGGGACCTCATCTGAAAAACTGTTTTTT	CASSDSGTSSEKLFF
TRBD2	-	TRBJ2-7	TRBV2	TGTGCCAGCAGTGAGTCTGGCGGGAGAAACGCCTACGAGCAGTACTTC	CASSESGGRNAYEQYF
-	-	TRBJ2-6	TRBV4-1	TGCGCCAGCAGCCAAGATTTGGCAGGTCCCCCTGGGGCCAACGTCCTGACTTTC	CASSQDLAGPPGANVLTF
TRBD1	few	TRBJ2-7	TRBV10-3	TGTGCCATCAGTGAGACTGGGACAGGTACCTACGAGCAGTACTTC	CAISETGTGTYEQYF
-	-	TRBJ2-5	TRBV5-4	TGTGCCAGCAGCCTACTAACTAGCTCACAAGAGACCCAGTACTTC	CASSLLTSSQETQYF
-	-	TRBJ2-7	TRBV9	TGTGCCAGCAGCGAGGCGGGTCCTTCCTACGAGCAGTACTTC	CASSEAGPSYEQYF
-	-	TRBJ2-5	TRBV12-3/TRBV12-4	TGTGCCAGCAGGGAGGACAGCCAAGAGACCCAGTACTTC	CASREDSQETQYF
TRBD2	-	TRBJ2-1	TRBV25-1	TGTGCCAGCAGTGGGGGACTAGACTCCCTCGTTGAGCAGTTCTTC	CASSGGLDSLVEQFF
-	-	TRBJ2-7	TRBV21-1	TGTGCCAGCAGCAAAGCAGCAGGGTACTACGTGCAGTACTTC	CASSKAAGYYVQYF